This T cell receptor beta chain was sequenced during a study of T-cell memory formation after mild COVID-19 (dated by TCRdb to the early 2020s). Notes on the research overall: TCR sequence clusters from the two donors were found to be largely donor specific. In a couple of donors, T-cell clones that expanded and contracted after mild COVID-19 were tracked by sequencing TCRalpha and TCRbeta repertoires over time. Two young, previously healthy adult volunteers made up the cohort, one male and one female. Overall study outcomes, separate from this receptor: Some responding clones were detected in pre-infection memory, suggesting pre-existing cross-reactive memory T cells joined the SARS-CoV-2 response. Clones that contracted from day 15 to 85 showed balanced CD4/CD8 phenotypes, whereas a second wave of clones that expanded from day 15 to 37 leaned towards CD4+. Contracting CD4+ clones appeared mostly in the CM and EM memory subsets, whereas CD8+ clones were enriched in EMRA. Whether the second-wave clones peaking on day 37 were SARS-CoV-2 specific was not confirmed. The study covered only a couple of mild cases, and larger cohorts including severe cases with pre-infection samples were considered necessary.

Sequenced on an Illumina NovaSeq 6000. TCRalpha and TCRbeta cDNA libraries were built by 5'RACE with constant-segment primers, adding sample barcodes and unique molecular identifiers. RNA was extracted from every sample with Trizol reagent. Libraries were amplified in two PCR steps, with a second sample barcode and Illumina TruSeq adapters added in the second step. Sequencing of the libraries was done on an Illumina NovaSeq, producing 2 x 150 bp paired-end reads. The published analysis was carried out like this. Reads were demultiplexed and collapsed into UMI-guided consensus sequences with migec v1.2.7. Using mixcr v2.1.11, UMI consensuses were aligned to TRA and TRB V and J templates and then assembled into clonotypes. A clonotype was counted as expanded or contracted only when both edgeR and NoisET called the clonotype significant, with the noise models trained on biological replicates. For edgeR calls, the thresholds were a false discovery rate-adjusted p below 0.01 and a log2 fold-change of 1. PCA with hierarchical clustering of max-normalized trajectories of the 1000 most abundant clonotypes was used as exploratory dynamics analysis. The CD4 or CD8 phenotype of responding clones was assigned using the separately sequenced CD4+ and CD8+ repertoires. TCRdb took the public reads, trimmed them with fastp at Q25, ran MiXCR for clone calling and kept in-frame beta chains. A single entry per CDR3 protein holds the most common genes and DNA from its merged rows. The V and J calls here are based on TCRdb, not the publication. The sample includes about 450,000 distinct CDR3 sequences, with under 25% observed a single time. The ten top clones hold about 12% of the sample.

This clonotype was detected many times. Its recognized antigen is unknown. One end of the junction fails to match germline, which may point to a read error. The CDR3, from cysteine to phenylalanine, totals 14 residues. Only CDR3 DNA remains: 42 bases, in frame from the first base. According to the germline V gene, CDR1 reads SGHRS and CDR2 reads YFSETQ. Ficoll-Paque density gradient centrifugation was the method used to isolate PBMCs. The source material was PBMCs or a T cell subset sorted from them (not recorded which). The rearrangement joined TRBV5-1 to TRBJ2-7; TRBD2 is a weak D gene call, 5 bases matching. This TCR derives from an adult woman who had mild COVID-19 (a few samples of this study predate the infection). The sample titles of this study are shuffled in the database, so cell type and time point are left out; the donor was told from shared clones. Read as DNA, the sequence is TGTGCCAGCAGCTTAGCAAGCGGCAGCTACGAGCAGTACTTC. Its protein product is CASSLASGSYEQYF. The entire variable domain, with the stretches around the CDR3 drawn from the reference TRBV5-1 and TRBJ2-7 proteins, is KAGVTQTPRYLIKTRGQQVTLSCSPISGHRSVSWYQQTPGQGLQFLFEYFSETQRNKGNFPGRFSGRQFSNSRSEMNVSTLELGDSALYLCASSLASGSYEQYFGPGTRLTVT.